A selection of T cell receptor beta chains follows, all from one sample in a study of CXCR3-negative and CXCR3-positive naive CD8 T cells. TCRdb reprocessed the 5' RACE reads, with one entry per CDR3 protein and no DNA. The sample has tens of thousands of distinct CDR3 sequences, and its top ten clones hold 4% to 5%. Sequencing was done on a sample of naive CXCR3- CD8+ T cells from blood. These receptors all stem from a human donor in good health. Some clones in this sample may be carry-over from other donors' samples. CDR3s include the opening cysteine and the closing phenylalanine or tryptophan.

CASSWGEKEGKYTKTNEKLFF TRBJ1-4 TRBV7-7
CSVVGGSNEQFF TRBJ2-1 TRBV29-1
CSASMAGVYEQYF TRBJ2-7 TRBV20-1
CASSSRNGYTF TRBJ1-2 TRBV27
CSAPGQGAWEQFF TRBJ2-1 TRBV29-1
CASSDRGLGEQYF TRBJ2-7 TRBV25-1
CASSPRGREDYTF TRBJ1-2 TRBV7-9
CASSQEDPAPNTQYF TRBJ2-3 TRBV4-2
CASSYSGGDTGELFF TRBJ2-2 TRBV6-2/TRBV6-3
CASSEGTINTGELFF TRBJ2-2 TRBV6-4
CASSLGLGGGPSDTQYF TRBJ2-3 TRBV7-3
CASSPGTANTGELFF TRBJ2-2 TRBV7-6
CASTPGPAPSYGYTF TRBJ1-2 TRBV3-1
CSVGGPGLAGKLGEQFF TRBJ2-1 TRBV29-1
CASSLWGMLGEQYF TRBJ2-7 TRBV7-3
CSASSGSYNEQFF TRBJ2-1 TRBV20-1
CASSFTGGPEDTQYF TRBJ2-3 TRBV12-3/TRBV12-4
CASSQEPYEQYF TRBJ2-7 TRBV3-1
CSVGQGREQYF TRBJ2-7 TRBV29-1
CSVTLAVHSYNEQFF TRBJ2-1 TRBV29-1
CSVHVGGLEQYF TRBJ2-7 TRBV29-1
CASSLSSSGDYEQYF TRBJ2-7 TRBV13
CSVSGGGFYGYTF TRBJ1-2 TRBV29-1
CASSKTGAGMETQYF TRBJ2-5 TRBV7-6